The 14 T cell receptor beta chains presented below share a single source sample, sequenced in a study of shared clonotypes between healthy human individuals. Measured with immunoSEQ multiplex PCR; TCRdb has only the in-frame clones, and not every one. This repertoire shows approximately 480,000 clones, about 80% found once; its top ten account for roughly an eighth. Sequencing input: PBMCs. The receptor source for this set is a woman in her thirties or forties in good health. Some clones in this sample may be carry-over from other donors' samples.

The chain recombines TRBV18 with TRBJ1-1; TRBD1 might be the D (5 bases). Trimming removed 1 base from V and 1 base from J, with 10 bases in between. The CDR3 sequence is 15 residues long. Germline values: CDR1 KGHSH, CDR2 LQKENI. The CDR3 spells CASSPLQGKNTEAFF. The DNA of the CDR3 is TGTGCCAGCTCACCACTCCAGGGCAAGAACACTGAAGCTTTCTTT.

V gene TRBV7-6 combines with J gene TRBJ2-3; tentatively, D is TRBD1 (5 bases). The V and J ends lost 1 base and 3 bases respectively, with 14 bases between them. Germline V CDR1 and CDR2: SGHVS, FNYEAQ. The CDR3 extends over 16 amino acids. CDR3 nucleotides: TGTGCCAGCAGCTTAGAGGGCAGGGCGGAAACAGATACGCAGTATTTT. Translated, it gives CASSLEGRAETDTQYF.

Regarding this clone: A read error may be the cause here, since a much bigger clone is one base away. Within the sample, other DNA sequences also encode this same CDR3. The chain employs TRBV27 and TRBJ1-2; 9 positions match TRBD1. The ends lost 5 bases at V and 8 bases at J; junction bases unmatched: 9. From germline, CDR1 is MNHEY and CDR2 SMNVEV (reference sequence). The CDR3 length is 14 residues. CDR3 nucleotides: TGTGCCAGCAGTCTGGGACAGGGAGTAGGGGGCTACACCTTC. It specifies CASSLGQGVGGYTF.

The rearrangement links TRBV27 to TRBJ2-7; TRBD1 matches 7 bases. Per germline, CDR1 MNHEY and CDR2 SMNVEV (reference sequence). The CDR3 covers 14 residues. V shed 6 bases and J 6 bases; nucleotides not matched to a gene: 11. The CDR3 DNA reads TGTGCCAGCAGCCTAGGGACAGCTCAGGGCGAGCAGTACTTC. This encodes CASSLGTAQGEQYF.

The chain has TRBV11-1 and TRBJ2-2; D remains unclear. The germline gives CDR1 SGHAT, CDR2 FQDESV (reference sequence). The CDR3 runs 15 residues. Trimming left V 3 bases short and J 1 base short, with 9 bases between. The CDR3 sequence is CASSFRSGNTGELFF. CDR3 nucleotides: TGTGCCAGCAGCTTTCGTTCAGGGAACACCGGGGAGCTGTTTTTT.

The chain has TRBV28 and TRBJ2-1; TRBD2 aligns across 7 bases. Germline values: CDR1 MDHEN, CDR2 SYDVKM. The CDR3 is made up of 17 amino acids. The V and J ends lost 5 bases and 8 bases, in that order; junction bases with no gene match: 18. CDR3 residues: CASSPSGLVGEGDEQFF. The CDR3 nucleotides are TGTGCCAGCAGTCCCTCGGGACTCGTCGGGGAGGGCGATGAGCAGTTCTTC.

This clone showed up just once. V is TRBV27 and J is TRBJ2-3, with no clear D. The CDR3 runs 14 residues. The V and J ends lost 5 bases and 2 bases respectively, with 11 bases between them. Looked up from germline, CDR1 is MNHEY and CDR2 is SMNVEV (reference sequence). The CDR3 nucleotides read TGTGCCAGCAGTCTTGAAGACCTCACAGATACGCAGTATTTT. Translating gives CASSLEDLTDTQYF.

The chain has TRBV9 and TRBJ2-3, with 9 bases identical to TRBD2. The CDR3 runs 16 residues. The ends lost 0 bases at V and 5 bases at J; junction bases unmatched: 7. Germline CDR1 and CDR2: SGDLS and YYNGEE. The DNA of the CDR3 is TGTGCCAGCAGCGTAGCGGGAGCGGGAGGTTTAGATACGCAGTATTTT. This translates into CASSVAGAGGLDTQYF.

This chain uses TRBV2 with TRBJ2-7; D is unclear. The CDR3 totals 12 residues. V lost 4 bases and J 0 bases, leaving 4 bases between the germline ends. Germline CDR1 is SNHLY and CDR2 is FYNNEI. The chain's CDR3 is CASSAASYEQYF. Written as DNA, the CDR3 is TGTGCCAGCAGTGCGGCCTCCTACGAGCAGTACTTC.

Many counts were recorded for this clone. The chain employs TRBV4-3 and TRBJ2-7, with D perhaps matching TRBD1 or TRBD2 (6 bases each). The germline V gene has CDR1 LGHNA and CDR2 YSLEER. V was clipped by 2 bases and J by 7 bases, with 15 bases between them. This CDR3 is 14 amino acids long. CDR3 sequence: CASSQKQGGGEQYF. As DNA, the CDR3 is TGCGCCAGCAGCCAAAAACAGGGAGGAGGGGAGCAGTACTTC.

The chain carries TRBV27 and TRBJ2-7, with TRBD1 as a possible D gene (5 bases). The CDR3 is 14 residues long. V shed 6 bases and J shed 3 bases, with 15 bases lying between them. Germline V lookup: CDR1 MNHEY, CDR2 SMNVEV (reference sequence). The CDR3 loop is CASSWAPGFYEQYF. The CDR3 nucleotides are TGTGCCAGCAGCTGGGCCCCAGGGTTCTACGAGCAGTACTTC.

The chain employs TRBV30 and TRBJ2-2, with a weak D call TRBD2 (6 bases). Between the trimmed V and J ends, which lost 3 bases and 3 bases, there was a span of 14 bases. CDR1 is GTSNPN, CDR2 SVGIG, per germline (reference sequence). This CDR3 contains 15 residues. CDR3 coding DNA: TGTGCCTGGAGGGAAGGAGGGTTCGACACCGGGGAGCTGTTTTTT. Residues: CAWREGGFDTGELFF.

The rearrangement links TRBV25-1 to TRBJ2-7; D might be TRBD1 (6 bases). The CDR3 loop spans 13 amino acids. The germline V and J ends were trimmed by 6 bases and 4 bases, with 13 bases remaining between them. Germline values: CDR1 MGHDK, CDR2 SYGVNS. DNA of the CDR3: TGTGCCAGCAGGGAGACAGGTGTTTACGAGCAGTACTTC. Translating gives CASRETGVYEQYF.

The sample holds a few counts of this clone. V gene TRBV29-1 combines with J gene TRBJ1-4; TRBD1 might be the D (6 bases). Germline CDR1 and CDR2: SQVTM and ANQGSEA. This CDR3 is built from 12 residues. V was clipped by 4 bases and J by 4 bases, with 7 bases between them. CDR3 in amino acids: CSVGTVNEKLFF. DNA for the CDR3: TGCAGCGTTGGGACAGTTAATGAAAAACTGTTTTTT.